A selection of T cell receptor beta chains follows, all from one sample in a study of blood T cell repertoires in COVID-19. Data came from immunoSEQ multiplex PCR; TCRdb stores just in-frame clones and leaves some out. Among fewer than 300,000 clones, roughly 85% were seen once, and the ten largest hold 4% to 6%. The material sequenced was peripheral blood. Every receptor here comes from a man aged 45-60 years with active or convalescent COVID-19. The CDR3 runs from the conserved cysteine through the conserved F or W. The D gene is left open where the match is weak. Clone size is shown for a subset of rows, as once, few, many or a class of expanded clone.

cdr3_aa cdr3_nt v_call d_call j_call clone_size
CASSQTGEYSPLHF TGTGCCAGCAGCCAGACAGGGGAGTATTCACCCCTCCACTTT TRBV5-6 TRBD1 TRBJ1-6 few
CASSLEGTSGRSQYF TGTGCCAGCAGCTTAGAAGGGACTAGCGGGAGGTCGCAGTATTTT TRBV7-2 TRBD2 TRBJ2-3 -
CASSMDRGIYEGYTF TGTGCCAGTAGTATGGACAGAGGGATATATGAGGGCTACACCTTC TRBV19 - TRBJ1-2 -
CAWSGDGYTF TGTGCCTGGAGTGGCGATGGCTACACCTTC TRBV30 - TRBJ1-2 -
CSVVGGQGLDTQYF TGCAGCGTTGTGGGCGGACAGGGGCTAGATACGCAGTATTTT TRBV29-1 TRBD1 TRBJ2-3 -
CASSSDNRGLGETQYF TGCGCCAGCAGCTCGGACAACAGGGGGCTAGGGGAGACCCAGTACTTC TRBV5-1 TRBD1 TRBJ2-5 -
CASGQIGNQPQHF TGTGCCAGCGGGCAGATAGGCAATCAGCCCCAGCATTTT TRBV21-1 - TRBJ1-5 -
CASSQPSQGFDGFAGELFF TGCGCCAGCAGCCAACCATCACAGGGATTCGATGGATTCGCCGGGGAGCTGTTTTTT TRBV4-3 - TRBJ2-2 once
CSASPGTGEETQYF TGCAGTGCTAGTCCGGGTACGGGGGAAGAGACCCAGTACTTC TRBV20-1 - TRBJ2-5 -
CASTATGRGVNTEAFF TGTGCCAGTACCGCTACGGGCAGGGGAGTGAACACTGAAGCTTTCTTT TRBV19 - TRBJ1-1 -
CASSRDEQFF TGTGCCAGCAGCCGCGATGAGCAGTTCTTC TRBV7-8 - TRBJ2-1 -
CSASSGTSGAGQSSYNEQFF TGCAGTGCTAGTTCCGGGACTAGCGGAGCGGGGCAGAGCTCCTACAATGAGCAGTTCTTC TRBV20-1 TRBD2 TRBJ2-1 once
CASSLDGARSSGANVLTF TGCGCCAGCAGCTTGGATGGGGCTAGGAGCTCTGGGGCCAACGTCCTGACTTTC TRBV5-1 - TRBJ2-6 -
CASSFPGLGELFF TGTGCCAGCAGTTTCCCAGGGCTCGGGGAGCTGTTTTTT TRBV27 - TRBJ2-2 -